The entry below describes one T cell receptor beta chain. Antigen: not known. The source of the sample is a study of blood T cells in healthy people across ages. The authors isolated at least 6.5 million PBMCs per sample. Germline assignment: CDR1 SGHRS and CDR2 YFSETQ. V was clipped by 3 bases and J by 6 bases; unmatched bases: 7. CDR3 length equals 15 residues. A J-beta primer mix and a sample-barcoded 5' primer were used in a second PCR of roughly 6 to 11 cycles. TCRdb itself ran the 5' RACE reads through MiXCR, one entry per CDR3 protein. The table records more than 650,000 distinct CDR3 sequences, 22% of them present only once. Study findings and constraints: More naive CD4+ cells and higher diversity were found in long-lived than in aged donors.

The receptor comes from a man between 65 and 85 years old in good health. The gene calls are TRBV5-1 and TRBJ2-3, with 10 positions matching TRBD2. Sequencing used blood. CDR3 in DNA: TGCGCCAGCAGCTCCAGCGGGGGGGTTATTGATACGCAGTATTTT. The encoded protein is CASSSSGGVIDTQYF.